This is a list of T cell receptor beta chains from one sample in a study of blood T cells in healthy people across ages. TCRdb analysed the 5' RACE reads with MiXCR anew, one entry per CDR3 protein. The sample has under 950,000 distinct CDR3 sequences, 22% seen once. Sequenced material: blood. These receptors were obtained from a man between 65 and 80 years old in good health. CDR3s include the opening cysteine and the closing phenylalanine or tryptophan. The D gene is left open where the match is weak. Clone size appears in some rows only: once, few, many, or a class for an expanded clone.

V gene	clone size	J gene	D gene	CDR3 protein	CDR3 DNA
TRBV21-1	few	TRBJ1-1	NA	CASSKDRASNTEAFF	TGTGCCAGCAGCAAAGACAGGGCATCCAACACTGAAGCTTTCTTT
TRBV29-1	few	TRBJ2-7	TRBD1	CSVNTGGASYEQYF	TGCAGCGTTAATACAGGGGGCGCTTCCTACGAGCAGTACTTC
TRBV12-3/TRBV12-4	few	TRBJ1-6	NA	CASSQLNSPLHF	TGTGCCAGCAGTCAGCTAAATTCACCCCTCCACTTT
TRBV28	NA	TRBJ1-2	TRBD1	CASRLAPDRDYGYTF	TGTGCCAGCAGGTTGGCCCCTGACAGGGACTATGGCTACACCTTC
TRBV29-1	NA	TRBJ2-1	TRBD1	CSVEDPSRTGWGNEQFF	TGCAGCGTTGAAGACCCTTCTAGGACAGGTTGGGGCAATGAGCAGTTCTTC
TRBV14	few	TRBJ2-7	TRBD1	CASSQESGQGRLYNELFF	TGTGCCAGCAGCCAAGAGTCCGGACAGGGTAGGCTCTACAATGAGCTGTTCTTC
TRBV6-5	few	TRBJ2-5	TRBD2	CASSYIAGGKETQYF	TGTGCCAGCAGTTACATAGCGGGGGGGAAAGAGACCCAGTACTTC
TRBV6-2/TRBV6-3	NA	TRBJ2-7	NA	CASTDRAGETYEQYF	TGTGCCAGCACCGACAGGGCGGGGGAGACCTACGAGCAGTACTTC
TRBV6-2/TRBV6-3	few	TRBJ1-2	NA	CASKDRFAAYGYTF	TGTGCCAGCAAAGACAGGTTCGCTGCCTATGGCTACACCTTC
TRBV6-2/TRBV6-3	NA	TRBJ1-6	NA	CASSYSQGGVNDSPLHF	TGTGCCAGCAGTTACTCGCAGGGTGGAGTTAATGATTCACCCCTCCACTTT
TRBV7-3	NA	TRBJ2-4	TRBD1	CASSSPGTGLRNIQYF	TGTGCCAGCAGCTCCCCAGGGACAGGGCTGCGAAACATTCAGTACTTC
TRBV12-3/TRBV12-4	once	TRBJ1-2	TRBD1	CASTGTASFYGYTF	TGTGCCAGCACCGGGACAGCCTCCTTCTATGGCTACACCTTC
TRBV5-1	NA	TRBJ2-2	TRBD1	CASSFWTGTGTGELFF	TGCGCCAGCAGCTTCTGGACGGGGACAGGGACCGGGGAGCTGTTTTTT
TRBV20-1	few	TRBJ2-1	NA	CSARDPAKGEDEQFF	TGCAGTGCTAGAGATCCCGCGAAGGGTGAGGATGAGCAGTTCTTC
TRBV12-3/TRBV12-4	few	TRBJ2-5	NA	CASSFQEGETQYF	TGTGCCAGCAGTTTTCAGGAAGGGGAGACCCAGTACTTC
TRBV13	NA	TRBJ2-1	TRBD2	CASSLFSGGINEQFF	TGTGCCAGCAGCTTATTCTCGGGGGGGATCAATGAGCAGTTCTTC
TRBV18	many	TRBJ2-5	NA	CASSGGQQETQYF	TGCGCCAGCAGCGGGGGACAGCAAGAGACCCAGTACTTC
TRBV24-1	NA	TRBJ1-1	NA	CATGSGTGREAFF	TGTGCCACCGGCTCCGGGACCGGCAGAGAAGCTTTCTTT
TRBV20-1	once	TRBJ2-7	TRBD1	CSARGTGNSYEQYF	TGCAGTGCTCGCGGGACAGGTAACTCCTACGAGCAGTACTTC
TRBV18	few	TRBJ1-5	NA	CASSLRGDSNQPQHF	TGTGCCAGCTCACTTAGGGGCGATAGCAATCAGCCCCAGCATTTT
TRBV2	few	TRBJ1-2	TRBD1	CANGPFRDRNYGYTF	TGTGCCAACGGACCATTCCGGGACAGGAACTATGGCTACACCTTC
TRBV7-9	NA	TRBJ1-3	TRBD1	CASSSNLQGARNTIYF	TGTGCCAGCAGCTCCAACTTACAGGGGGCTCGCAACACCATATATTTT
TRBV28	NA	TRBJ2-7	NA	CASSFPSRGHRDYEQYF	TGTGCCAGCAGTTTCCCTTCCCGCGGCCACCGGGACTACGAGCAGTACTTC
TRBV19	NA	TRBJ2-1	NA	CASGTGRGNEQFF	TGTGCCAGTGGTACAGGGCGAGGCAATGAGCAGTTCTTC
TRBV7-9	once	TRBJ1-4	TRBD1	CASSRATNRGHDEKLFF	TGTGCCAGCAGCCGTGCGACGAACAGGGGTCATGATGAAAAACTGTTTTTT
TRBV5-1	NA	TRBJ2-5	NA	CAGSLTGNQETQYF	TGCGCCGGCAGCTTGACGGGGAACCAAGAGACCCAGTACTTC
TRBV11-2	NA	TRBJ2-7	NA	CASSLDTESYEQYF	TGTGCCAGCAGCTTAGATACGGAATCCTACGAGCAGTACTTC
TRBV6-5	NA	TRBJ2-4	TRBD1	CASSGTGIGIQYF	TGTGCCAGCAGTGGGACAGGGATTGGCATTCAGTACTTC
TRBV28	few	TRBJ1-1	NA	CASRPPARGNTEAFF	TGTGCCAGCAGGCCCCCGGCGCGGGGGAACACTGAAGCTTTCTTT
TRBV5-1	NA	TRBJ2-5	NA	CASSWRGQETQYF	TGCGCCAGCAGCTGGAGGGGGCAAGAGACCCAGTACTTC
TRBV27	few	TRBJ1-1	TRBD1	CASSPNWTGLGEAFF	TGTGCCAGCAGTCCGAATTGGACAGGGCTTGGTGAAGCTTTCTTT
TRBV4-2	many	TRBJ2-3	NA	CASSQDPASTDTQYF	TGTGCCAGCAGCCAAGATCCAGCGAGCACAGATACGCAGTATTTT
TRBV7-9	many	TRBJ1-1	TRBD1	CASSLKGDRGPGLAFF	TGTGCCAGCAGCTTAAAAGGGGACAGGGGCCCAGGCCTGGCTTTCTTT
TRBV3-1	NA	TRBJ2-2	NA	CASSQDRQGYLGGELFF	TGTGCCAGCAGCCAAGATCGTCAGGGGTATTTAGGCGGGGAGCTGTTTTTT
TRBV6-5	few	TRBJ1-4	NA	CASSPRDGNEKLFF	TGTGCCAGCAGTCCCCGGGACGGGAATGAAAAACTGTTTTTT
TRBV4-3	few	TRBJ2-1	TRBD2	CASSQKSGIYNEQFF	TGCGCCAGCAGCCAGAAAAGCGGGATATACAATGAGCAGTTCTTC
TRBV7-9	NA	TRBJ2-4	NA	CASSPGRGVRAKNIQYF	TGTGCCAGCAGCCCTGGCAGGGGGGTGAGGGCCAAAAACATTCAGTACTTC
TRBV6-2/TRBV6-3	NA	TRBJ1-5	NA	CASSQPRGNNQPQHF	TGTGCCAGCAGTCAACCCAGGGGAAACAATCAGCCCCAGCATTTT
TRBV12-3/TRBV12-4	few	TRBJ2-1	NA	CASSSDTRLQFF	TGTGCCAGCAGTTCCGACACCCGACTCCAGTTCTTC
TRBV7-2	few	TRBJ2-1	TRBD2	CASSHISGRASNEQFF	TGTGCCAGCAGCCACATAAGCGGGAGGGCGAGTAATGAGCAGTTCTTC
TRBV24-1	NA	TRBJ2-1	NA	CATSDFGGPTDSYNEQFF	TGTGCCACCAGTGATTTTGGGGGTCCTACCGACTCCTACAATGAGCAGTTCTTC
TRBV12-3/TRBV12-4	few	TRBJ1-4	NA	CASSGTELGEKLFF	TGTGCCAGCAGCGGGACCGAACTGGGTGAAAAACTGTTTTTT
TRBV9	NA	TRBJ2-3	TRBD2	CASSRLAGETDTQYF	TGTGCCAGCAGTCGGCTAGCGGGAGAAACAGATACGCAGTATTTT
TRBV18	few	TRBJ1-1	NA	CASSPYGGASLTEAFF	TGTGCCAGCTCACCTTATGGGGGGGCGAGCTTGACTGAAGCTTTCTTT
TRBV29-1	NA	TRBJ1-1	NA	CSVVERRSNTEAFF	TGCAGCGTTGTAGAGAGACGGTCGAACACTGAAGCTTTCTTT
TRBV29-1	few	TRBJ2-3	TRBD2	CSVAGGGTDTQYF	TGCAGCGTAGCGGGAGGGGGCACAGATACGCAGTATTTT
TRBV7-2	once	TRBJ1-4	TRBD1	CASSSGYVRGDEKLFF	TGTGCCAGCAGCTCTGGATATGTCAGGGGGGATGAAAAACTGTTTTTT
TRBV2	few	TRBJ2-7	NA	CASSELPPLGQYF	TGTGCCAGCAGTGAACTCCCACCCCTGGGGCAGTACTTC
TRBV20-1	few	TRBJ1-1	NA	CSARKYIGDDTEAFF	TGCAGTGCCCGCAAATATATCGGGGACGACACTGAAGCTTTCTTT
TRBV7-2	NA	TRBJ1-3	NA	CASSLGNLGNTIYF	TGTGCCAGCAGCTTAGGGAACTTAGGAAACACCATATATTTT
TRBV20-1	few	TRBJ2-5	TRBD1	CSARPGTATQETQYF	TGCAGTGCTAGGCCGGGGACAGCGACCCAAGAGACCCAGTACTTC